This T cell receptor beta chain came from a study of blood T cell repertoires in COVID-19. Recovery among Cohort 3 donors was established by two negative PCRs, clearance, or symptom resolution. Authors' analysis steps: Reference gene primer amplification gave estimated nucleated cell counts. TCRdb keeps only in-frame clones here, not all; method: immunoSEQ multiplex PCR. Clone size and V and J calls were adopted from that table, with D and trimming inferred from the DNA. The repertoire has about 310,000 clones, approximately 85% of them found once; the top ten carry 2.2%. This CDR3 is 15 amino acids long. V lost 3 bases and J 4 bases, leaving 16 bases between the germline ends. CDR1 SGHRS and CDR2 YFSETQ come from the germline V gene.

The chain employs TRBV5-1 and TRBJ1-1, with D perhaps TRBD1 (5 bases). This receptor was taken from a man aged 30-40 years who had recovered from COVID-19. Sequences were obtained from PBMCs or T cells enriched from blood (not recorded which). The CDR3 DNA sequence: TGCGCCAGCAGCTCCTCAAGTTGGGGGGGCACTGAAGCTTTCTTT. This translates into CASSSSSWGGTEAFF. Using reference TRBV5-1 and TRBJ1-1 for the parts outside the CDR3, the full variable domain is KAGVTQTPRYLIKTRGQQVTLSCSPISGHRSVSWYQQTPGQGLQFLFEYFSETQRNKGNFPGRFSGRQFSNSRSEMNVSTLELGDSALYLCASSSSSWGGTEAFFGQGTRLTVV.